Here is one TCR beta chain with its context. The antigen is undetermined. This sample is part of a study of cytomegalovirus exposure and HLA in healthy donors. On the study more broadly: Genetic ancestry analysis placed about 84% of the 398 donors that were genotyped in the Caucasian-associated cluster. Findings and caveats of the study: V- and J-gene trimming in TCR beta was tied to a missense DCLRE1C variant by an analysis performed later. According to an earlier analysis, most TCR beta V segments yielded productive rearrangements about 90% or about 30% of the time. Reported results showed that the classifier diagnosed cytomegalovirus status with high specificity and sensitivity.

The length of the CDR3 is 14 residues. Germline loops: CDR1 SQVTM, CDR2 ANQGSEA. Trimming left V 7 bases short and J 0 bases short, with 14 bases between. The study ran its PCR with 60 Vbeta and 13 Jbeta primers. Libraries were prepared by immunoSEQ multiplex PCR; TCRdb keeps only in-frame clonotypes and omits some of them. The sample records around 170,000 clones, more than 70% being singletons. Sequenced: PBMCs. The V call is TRBV29-1, the J call TRBJ2-3; D might be TRBD2 (5 bases). The TCR sequence derives from a girl aged 10 to 17 in good health and CMV-seropositive. CDR3 coding DNA: TGCAGCGCCGTACGGCGGGCTAGCACAGATACGCAGTATTTT. Its translation: CSAVRRASTDTQYF.